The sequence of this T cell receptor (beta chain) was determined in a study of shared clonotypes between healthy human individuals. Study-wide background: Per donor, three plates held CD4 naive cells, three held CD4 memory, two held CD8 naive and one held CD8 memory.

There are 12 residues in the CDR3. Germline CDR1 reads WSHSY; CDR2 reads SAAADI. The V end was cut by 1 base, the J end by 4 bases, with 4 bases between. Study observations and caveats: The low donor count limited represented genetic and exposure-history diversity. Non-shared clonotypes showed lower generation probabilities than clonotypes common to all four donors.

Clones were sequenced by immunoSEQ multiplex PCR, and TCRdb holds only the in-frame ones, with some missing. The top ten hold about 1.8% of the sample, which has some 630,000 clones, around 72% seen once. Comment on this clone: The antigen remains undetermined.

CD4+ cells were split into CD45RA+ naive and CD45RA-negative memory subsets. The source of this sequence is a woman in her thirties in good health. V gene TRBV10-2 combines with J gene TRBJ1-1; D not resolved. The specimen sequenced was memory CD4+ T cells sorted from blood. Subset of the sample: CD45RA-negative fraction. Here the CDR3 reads CASSELGTEAFF. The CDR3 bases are TGCGCCAGCAGTGAGTTGGGCACTGAAGCTTTCTTT.